The rows below give T cell receptor beta chains drawn from one sample of a study of human thymus T cells. Profiled with immunoSEQ multiplex PCR; TCRdb holds only in-frame clones, not every one. The sample records some 78,000 clones, approximately 96% being singletons. Specimen: thymus tissue. The receptors stem from a boy less than two years old with a congenital heart defect but otherwise immunologically healthy. CDR3s include the opening cysteine and the closing phenylalanine or tryptophan. Each record gives: clone size, J gene, D gene, V gene, CDR3 DNA, CDR3 protein. The D gene is left open where the match is weak. Where a row states a size, it is once, few, many or the class of an expanded clone; other rows omit it.

>NA|TRBJ2-1|NA|TRBV25-1
TGTGCCAGCAGTGATGGGGACACTTACAATGAGCAGTTCTTC
CASSDGDTYNEQFF
>NA|TRBJ1-4|TRBD1|TRBV6-5
TGTGCCAGCAGTTACTCGACAGGGGATGAAAAACTGTTTTTT
CASSYSTGDEKLFF
>once|TRBJ1-6|NA|TRBV7-3
TGTGCCAGCAGCTTCAGGGGTAGGCAGGGAGGTCGCTCGGATTCACCCCTCCACTTT
CASSFRGRQGGRSDSPLHF
>NA|TRBJ2-2|TRBD2|TRBV30
TGTGCCTGGAGTGCCGTCTGGCCAGCGGGGGGGCAGAACACCGGGGAGCTGTTTTTT
CAWSAVWPAGGQNTGELFF
>NA|TRBJ2-1|TRBD1|TRBV5-6
TGTGCCAGCAGACCCGGGACAGGGGCTCGGGATGAGCAGTTCTTC
CASRPGTGARDEQFF
>NA|TRBJ2-1|TRBD2|TRBV6-5
TGTGCCAGCAGTTACTCCGGACTAGCCTCCTACAATGAGCAGTTCTTC
CASSYSGLASYNEQFF
>once|TRBJ1-1|TRBD1|TRBV6-1
TGTGCCAGCAGTACTTCCGGGACAGGGGGCACTGAAGCTTTCTTT
CASSTSGTGGTEAFF
>NA|TRBJ1-3|TRBD1|TRBV7-3
TGTGCCAGCAGCTTCCCGGGACAGGGAAACACCATATATTTT
CASSFPGQGNTIYF
>once|TRBJ2-3|NA|TRBV11-2
TGTGCCAGCAGCCTCCGGCGTGGGCGGGAACTTAGCACAGATACGCAGTATTTT
CASSLRRGRELSTDTQYF
>NA|TRBJ2-3|NA|TRBV6-5
TGTGCCAGCAGTTTAGGACAGCCCGATGGTACAGATACGCAGTATTTT
CASSLGQPDGTDTQYF
>few|TRBJ2-7|TRBD2|TRBV11-3
TGTGCCAGCAGTGAGGCGGGGGGGCTTATTTACGAGCAGTACTTC
CASSEAGGLIYEQYF
>NA|TRBJ1-5|NA|TRBV16
TGTGCCAGCAGCCAAGTAGGGGCGCGAGAGAATCAGCCCCAGCATTTT
CASSQVGARENQPQHF
>NA|TRBJ1-3|TRBD1|TRBV29-1
TGCAGCGTTGATTTCGCCGACAGGGAAAAGGAGACGGCTGGAAACACCATATATTTT
CSVDFADREKETAGNTIYF
>NA|TRBJ1-2|NA|TRBV6-5
TGTGCCGGGATTGCGGGACACCTGGGAAGCTACACCTTC
CAGIAGHLGSYTF
>NA|TRBJ1-2|NA|TRBV21-1
TGTGCCAGCAGCTACACTCGAGCTGGCTACACCTTC
CASSYTRAGYTF
>NA|TRBJ1-1|NA|TRBV6-5
TGTGCCAGCAACGACAGGTCGAACACTGAAGCTTTCTTT
CASNDRSNTEAFF
>NA|TRBJ1-2|NA|TRBV29-1
TGCAGCGGAAACTATGGCTACACCTTC
CSGNYGYTF
>NA|TRBJ2-3|TRBD2|TRBV15
TGTGCCACCAGCAAAGGACTAGCGGGGGGAACTAGCACAGATACGCAGTATTTT
CATSKGLAGGTSTDTQYF
>NA|TRBJ1-2|NA|TRBV6-1
TGTGCCAGCAGTGAAGTCGTCGATTCGATTTATGGCTACACCTTC
CASSEVVDSIYGYTF
>once|TRBJ2-1|NA|TRBV7-2
TGTGCCAGCAGCTCCCTAAGAACTAGCCACAATGAGCAGTTCTTC
CASSSLRTSHNEQFF
>NA|TRBJ2-7|NA|TRBV18
TGTGCCAGCTCATCCCACTCCTACGAGCAGTACTTC
CASSSHSYEQYF
>NA|TRBJ1-6|NA|TRBV6-5
TGTGCCAGCAGTTACGGGGGAACAGGGTCGAATTCACCCCTCCACTTT
CASSYGGTGSNSPLHF
>NA|TRBJ1-5|TRBD1|TRBV5-6
TGTGCCAGCAGCGAGGGGACAGGGGATTATAGCAATCAGCCCCAGCATTTT
CASSEGTGDYSNQPQHF
>NA|TRBJ2-3|TRBD2|TRBV15
TGTGCCACCAGCATAGAAGGACTAGTGCATCCATCAGATACGCAGTATTTT
CATSIEGLVHPSDTQYF
>NA|TRBJ1-1|TRBD1|TRBV5-1
TGCGCCAGCAGCTTGAGGACAGGGTACATGAACACTGAAGCTTTCTTT
CASSLRTGYMNTEAFF
>NA|TRBJ2-1|TRBD2|TRBV9
TGTGCCAGCAGCGCGAATAAACCGGGACTAGCGTACCCCGTAGGGTACTCCTACAATGAGCAGTTCTTC
CASSANKPGLAYPVGYSYNEQFF
>NA|TRBJ2-2|NA|TRBV2
TGTGCCAGCAGTGACCAACCGAACACCGGGGAGCTGTTTTTT
CASSDQPNTGELFF
>NA|TRBJ1-5|NA|TRBV10-3
TGTGCCATCAGTGAGGGAAAGCTCAATCAGCCCCAGCATTTT
CAISEGKLNQPQHF
>NA|TRBJ1-2|NA|TRBV25-1
TGTGCCAGCAGTGAAATGGAAAACTCCGGGAGTGGCTACACCTTC
CASSEMENSGSGYTF
>NA|TRBJ1-4|NA|TRBV28
TGTGCCAGCAGTAAAAGGGCGGGGGGCGAGGCAACTAATGAAAAACTGTTTTTT
CASSKRAGGEATNEKLFF
>NA|TRBJ2-3|NA|TRBV6-5
TGTGCCAGCAGGCCCAGGGAAACAGATACGCAGTATTTT
CASRPRETDTQYF
>NA|TRBJ1-1|NA|TRBV6-5
TGTGCCAGCAGTGTCCCCAGCTCAAGCGAAGCTTTCTTT
CASSVPSSSEAFF
>once|TRBJ2-7|TRBD1|TRBV6-1
TGTGCCAGCAGTCCACGACAGGGGGCTTACGAGCAGTACTTC
CASSPRQGAYEQYF
>once|TRBJ1-3|NA|TRBV27
TGTGCCAGCAGTTCGCTCACAGGTGACTCTGGAAACACCATATATTTT
CASSSLTGDSGNTIYF
>NA|TRBJ1-2|NA|TRBV5-5
TGTGCCAGCAGCCGGACAAACGGCGGGGGCGCATCCTATGGCTACACCTTC
CASSRTNGGGASYGYTF
>NA|TRBJ1-2|NA|TRBV6-1
TGTGCCAGCAGACCCGGGACGGGTAACTATGGCTACACCTTC
CASRPGTGNYGYTF
>NA|TRBJ1-2|TRBD1|TRBV7-2
TGTGCCAGCAGCTTATATCCCCGGGACAGAACTTTCTATGGCTACACCTTC
CASSLYPRDRTFYGYTF
>NA|TRBJ2-7|TRBD2|TRBV5-1
TGCGCCAGCAGCTTGGAAGGGCCAGGCCCTCGGAGAGCGGGAGGACTACGAGGGCAGTACTTC
CASSLEGPGPRRAGGLRGQYF
>NA|TRBJ1-6|TRBD1|TRBV6-6
TGTGCCAGCAGTTACTCGATGGCAGGGGGCAATTCACCCCTCCACTTT
CASSYSMAGGNSPLHF
>NA|TRBJ1-5|NA|TRBV5-1
TGCGCCAGCAGCTTGGACGGACTGAGCAATCAGCCCCAGCATTTT
CASSLDGLSNQPQHF
>NA|TRBJ2-7|TRBD2|TRBV7-6
TGTGCCAGCAGCTTCTCTAGCGGGAGGTCCCTCTCGTACGAGCAGTACTTC
CASSFSSGRSLSYEQYF
>NA|TRBJ2-1|NA|TRBV11-3
TGTGCCAGCAGCTTAGGGCGAAAGGGGGTAGCGCCGGACAATGAGCAGTTCTTC
CASSLGRKGVAPDNEQFF